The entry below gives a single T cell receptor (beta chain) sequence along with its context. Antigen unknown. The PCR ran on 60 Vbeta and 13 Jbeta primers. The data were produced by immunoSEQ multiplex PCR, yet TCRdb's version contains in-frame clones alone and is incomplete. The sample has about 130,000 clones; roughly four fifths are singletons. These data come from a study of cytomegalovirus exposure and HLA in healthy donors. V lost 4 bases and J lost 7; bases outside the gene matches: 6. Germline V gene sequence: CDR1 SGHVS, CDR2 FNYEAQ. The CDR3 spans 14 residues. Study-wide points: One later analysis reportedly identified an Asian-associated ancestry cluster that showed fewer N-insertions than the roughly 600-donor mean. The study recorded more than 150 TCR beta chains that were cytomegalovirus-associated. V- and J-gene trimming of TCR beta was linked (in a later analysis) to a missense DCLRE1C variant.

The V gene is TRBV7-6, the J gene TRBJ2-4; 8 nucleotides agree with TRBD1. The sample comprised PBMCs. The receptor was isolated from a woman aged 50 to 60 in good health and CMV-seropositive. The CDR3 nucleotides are TGTGCCAGCAGCTCGGACAGGGTTGGCAACATTCAGTACTTC. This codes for CASSSDRVGNIQYF.